This is a list of T cell receptor beta chains from one sample in a study of blood T cell repertoires in COVID-19. Sequencing used immunoSEQ multiplex PCR; TCRdb keeps in-frame clones, though not all of them. The table has some 120,000 clones, more than 70% seen once. Sequencing input: peripheral blood. The source of these receptors is a woman older than 75 with COVID-19, enrolled during active disease. Each CDR3 is given with its conserved first and last residue. Fields, in order: clone size, D gene, V gene, J gene, CDR3 DNA, CDR3 protein. D genes are given only for firm matches. Where a row states a size, it is once, few, many or the class of an expanded clone; other rows omit it.

.	.	TRBV4-3	TRBJ1-5	TGCGCCAGCAGCCAAGTCTTACAGGGACACCAGCCCCAGCATTTT	CASSQVLQGHQPQHF
.	TRBD2	TRBV2	TRBJ2-1	TGTGCCAGCAGCGGGACTAGGGGTGTAAATGAGCAGTTCTTC	CASSGTRGVNEQFF
medium-sized	TRBD2	TRBV6-4	TRBJ2-3	TGTGCCAGCAGTGACTCCAGCGGGAGGGCAGATACGCAGTATTTT	CASSDSSGRADTQYF
.	TRBD2	TRBV6-5	TRBJ2-1	TGTGCCAGCAGTCGTAGCGGGAGTCGGGACAATGAGCAGTTCTTC	CASSRSGSRDNEQFF
.	TRBD1	TRBV5-6	TRBJ2-7	TGTGCCAGCAGCTTAGACAGGGGGCGTCTCCCTTACGAGCAGTACTTC	CASSLDRGRLPYEQYF
.	TRBD1	TRBV5-4	TRBJ2-6	TGTGCCAGCAGCCCGGGGACAGGGGCTCAGTATGGGGCCAACGTCCTGACTTTC	CASSPGTGAQYGANVLTF
.	TRBD2	TRBV19	TRBJ2-3	TGTGCCAGTAGTAAAGCGGGAGAGCCCACAGATACGCAGTATTTT	CASSKAGEPTDTQYF
once	.	TRBV4-2	TRBJ2-1	TGTGCCAGCAGTATGAGGGTGGCGGGACGCTACAATGAGCAGTTCTTC	CASSMRVAGRYNEQFF
.	.	TRBV7-2	TRBJ1-2	TGTGCCAGCAGCTTAGTTGGGGGCGGTGGGTCTAACTATGGCTACACCTTC	CASSLVGGGGSNYGYTF
.	.	TRBV28	TRBJ1-2	TGTGCCAGCAGGAGGGATGACTATGGCTACACCTTC	CASRRDDYGYTF
once	.	TRBV2	TRBJ1-5	TGTGCCAGCAGACGCGAAAATCATAGCAATCAGCCCCAGCATTTT	CASRRENHSNQPQHF
.	.	TRBV5-1	TRBJ1-1	TGCGCCAGCTCCTTCGCCACTAACACTGAAGCTTTCTTT	CASSFATNTEAFF